This paragraph reports one T cell receptor (beta chain). Antigen specificity is unknown. This entry is derived from a study of cytomegalovirus exposure and HLA in healthy donors. Findings of the study overall: The likely origin of a cluster of highly shared sequence variants was a sequencing artifact.

PCR amplification relied on 60 Vbeta primers (plus 13 Jbeta primers). The assay was immunoSEQ multiplex PCR, and TCRdb's table has in-frame clones only and misses some. The data show 150,000 or so clones, with 65% to 85% seen just once and 5.6% held by the top ten. The source material was PBMCs. This receptor was obtained from a woman in her thirties or forties in good health and CMV-seropositive.

The CDR3 here is CASSPVGARVTGELFF. In DNA form, the CDR3 reads TGTGCCAGCAGCCCCGTGGGGGCGCGGGTGACCGGGGAGCTGTTTTTT. The chain couples TRBV7-8 to TRBJ2-2, with D perhaps matching TRBD1 (6 bases). CDR1 is SGHVS and CDR2 is FQNEAQ in the germline V gene. There are 16 residues in the CDR3. V was clipped by 5 bases and J by 5 bases, with 18 bases between them.